A single sample gave rise to the 27 T cell receptor beta chains below, sequenced in a study of cytotoxic CD8 clonotypes in ibrutinib-treated CLL. Generated by immunoSEQ multiplex PCR, the TCRdb table keeps only in-frame clones and is missing some. The profile shows about 120,000 clones, 75% to 90% of them singletons. Here the sequenced sample was PBMCs, taken after 24 months of ibrutinib treatment. These TCRs come from a human donor with chronic lymphocytic leukemia.

This clone was counted once. V is TRBV4-2 and J is TRBJ1-4, with D unclear. Trimming pared 1 base from V and 0 bases from J, leaving 3 bases between. The CDR3 consists of 14 residues. The germline V gene encodes CDR1 LGHNA and CDR2 YNFKEQ. CDR3 DNA sequence: TGTGCCAGCAGCCAAGGATCAACTAATGAAAAACTGTTTTTT. It encodes CASSQGSTNEKLFF.

V is TRBV5-6 and J is TRBJ2-7, with D possibly called TRBD1 or TRBD2 (5 bases each). The CDR3 spans 13 residues. Looked up from germline, CDR1 is SGHDT and CDR2 is YYEEEE. V gave up 5 bases and J gave up 2 bases, with 11 bases separating them. The CDR3 bases are TGTGCCAGCAGGGGAGTGGGGGCCTACGAGCAGTACTTC. It yields the protein CASRGVGAYEQYF.

The J gene is TRBJ2-5, the V gene TRBV7-9; weak D call: TRBD1 (6 bases). CDR3 size: 16 residues. The germline V gene encodes CDR1 SEHNR and CDR2 FQNEAQ (reference sequence). With 11 bases removed from V and 5 bases from J, the gap between germline ends came to 27 bases. This chain's CDR3 is CAGSGGLGAPRETQYF. The DNA of the CDR3 is TGTGCCGGTAGTGGGGGCTTAGGCGCGCCACGGGAGACCCAGTACTTC.

This clone is medium-sized in the sample. The J gene is TRBJ1-1, the V gene TRBV12-5; D remains unclear. There are 12 residues in the CDR3. The V gene's germline CDR1 is LGHNT and CDR2 FRNRAP. The germline V and J ends were trimmed by 5 bases and 0 bases, with 4 bases remaining between them. CDR3 sequence (DNA): TGTGCTAGTGGTCTTATGAACACTGAAGCTTTCTTT. As protein: CASGLMNTEAFF.

The J gene is TRBJ2-1, the V gene TRBV12-2. TRBV12-2 is marked as a pseudogene. The CDR3 sequence is 18 residues long. The CDR3 sequence is CASRLAEIGQQPYNEQFF. CDR3 DNA: TGTGCAAGTCGCTTAGCGGAAATAGGGCAGCAACCTTACAATGAGCAGTTCTTC.

The chain has TRBV6-5 and TRBJ1-1; the match to TRBD1 covers 7 bases. Germline CDR1 MNHEY, CDR2 SVGAGI. CDR3 length: 13 amino acids. Losses at the gene ends were 3 bases for V and 6 bases for J; bases not matched to a gene: 4. The CDR3 region is CASSYGTAAEAFF. For the CDR3, the DNA is TGTGCCAGCAGTTATGGGACAGCGGCTGAAGCTTTCTTT.

The chain employs TRBV6-6 and TRBJ2-5, with 7 bases identical to TRBD1. Germline CDR1 MNHNY, CDR2 SVGAGI (reference sequence). CDR3 size: 14 residues. V trimming: 0 bases; J trimming: 2 bases; junction bases outside the gene matches: 0. CDR3 bases: TGTGCCAGCAGTTACTCGGGACAGCAAGAGACCCAGTACTTC. Its protein product is CASSYSGQQETQYF.

V and J are TRBV9 and TRBJ2-7; 13 nucleotides match TRBD2. Germline CDR1 reads SGDLS; CDR2 reads YYNGEE. The V and J ends lost 5 bases and 3 bases, in that order; junction bases with no gene match: 2. CDR3 length: 14 amino acids. In nucleotides, the CDR3 is TGTGCCAGCAGTCGGACTAGCGGGAGCTACGAGCAGTACTTC. Its translation is CASSRTSGSYEQYF. Together with reference TRBV9 and TRBJ2-7, the CDR3 gives the full variable domain: DSGVTQTPKHLITATGQRVTLRCSPRSGDLSVYWYQQSLDQGLQFLIQYYNGEERAKGNILERFSAQQFPDLHSELNLSSLELGDSALYFCASSRTSGSYEQYFGPGTRLTVT.

The chain uses TRBV15 and TRBJ2-7; 7 nucleotides align to TRBD2. The CDR3 covers 15 residues. Germline trimming cut 1 base from V and 5 bases from J; bases unmatched to any gene: 8. Per the germline V gene, CDR1 is LNHNV and CDR2 is YYDKDF (reference sequence). Written as DNA, the CDR3 is TGTGCCACCAGCAGAGTACGGGAGGTAGTCCACGAGCAGTACTTC. Protein: CATSRVREVVHEQYF. Full variable domain (missing parts from reference TRBV15 and TRBJ2-7): DAMVIQNPRYQVTQFGKPVTLSCSQTLNHNVMYWYQQKSSQAPKLLFHYYDKDFNNEADTPDNFQSRRPNTSFCFLDIRSPGLGDTAMYLCATSRVREVVHEQYFGPGTRLTVT.

V usage is TRBV11-2 and J usage is TRBJ2-7, with D unclear. The germline gives CDR1 SGHAT, CDR2 FQNNGV. There are 12 residues in the CDR3. V dropped 5 bases and J dropped 0 bases, with 5 bases sitting between them. As DNA, the CDR3 is TGTGCCAGCAGCCCGAGCTCCTACGAGCAGTACTTC. This translates into CASSPSSYEQYF.

A single count supports this clone. J is TRBJ1-2 and V is TRBV5-4, with TRBD1 as a possible D gene (6 bases). From germline, CDR1 is SGHNT and CDR2 YYREEE (reference sequence). Trimming took 3 bases from V and 6 from J, leaving 12 bases between them. The CDR3 has 13 amino acids. CDR3: CASSSGQSDGYTF. CDR3 in DNA: TGTGCCAGCAGCTCAGGACAGTCCGATGGCTACACCTTC.

The CDR3 DNA is TGCGCCAGCAGCCAAGATCTCTTGACTAGCGGGACAAATGAGCAGTTCTTC. Translation gives CASSQDLLTSGTNEQFF. The rearrangement uses TRBV4-1 and TRBJ2-1; 11 bases agree with TRBD2. The CDR3 spans 17 residues. The J segment lost 7 bases and the V segment lost 0 bases, leaving 8 bases of the junction unmatched. The germline CDR1 and CDR2 sequences are MGHRA and YSYEKL.

This clone was found many times. The rearrangement uses TRBV5-1 and TRBJ1-2; 12 bases map to TRBD1. The CDR3 consists of 15 residues. The germline gives CDR1 SGHRS, CDR2 YFSETQ. J lost 6 bases, V lost 3 bases, and 6 bases had no gene match. The CDR3, as DNA: TGCGCCAGCAGCTATCCGGGACAGGGGGCCCATGGCTACACCTTC. Its translation is CASSYPGQGAHGYTF.

The V gene is TRBV9, the J gene TRBJ1-4, with D possibly TRBD1 on 5 matching bases. V gave up 2 bases and J gave up 0 bases, with 14 bases separating them. This CDR3 is built from 17 residues. CDR1 is SGDLS and CDR2 is YYNGEE in the germline V gene. Here the CDR3 reads CASSVEGTLATNEKLFF. DNA for the CDR3: TGTGCCAGCAGCGTTGAAGGGACGCTTGCAACTAATGAAAAACTGTTTTTT.

The chain has TRBV28 and TRBJ1-2; D is ambiguous. This CDR3 region has 12 residues. Germline assignment: CDR1 MDHEN and CDR2 SYDVKM. V lost 2 bases and J lost 2, with 3 bases in between. This CDR3 reads CASSLGNYGYTF. The CDR3 DNA reads as TGTGCCAGCAGTTTAGGGAACTATGGCTACACCTTC.

Worth noting for this clone: Within the sample, other DNA sequences also encode this same CDR3. CDR3 protein: CSVEGGPGRGAFF. The DNA for the CDR3 is TGCAGCGTTGAGGGGGGGCCCGGGAGGGGAGCTTTCTTT. The chain has TRBV29-1 and TRBJ1-1; D perhaps matches TRBD1 (6 bases). The germline V gene has CDR1 SQVTM and CDR2 ANQGSEA. V shed 3 bases and J shed 10 bases, with 18 bases lying between them. This CDR3 is 13 amino acids long.

The chain uses TRBV5-4 and TRBJ2-1, with 8 positions matching TRBD1. The CDR3 sequence is 17 residues long. Unmatched junction bases numbered 12, after V lost 4 bases and J lost 3 bases. Per the germline V gene, CDR1 is SGHNT and CDR2 is YYREEE (reference sequence). DNA of the CDR3: TGTGCCAGCAGCGGGGGGCATCGGGACAGGCACTACAATGAGCAGTTCTTC. Encoded protein: CASSGGHRDRHYNEQFF.

The rearrangement links TRBV5-6 to TRBJ1-4; D is unclear. This CDR3 is 15 amino acids long. Germline CDR1 SGHDT, CDR2 YYEEEE. V lost 4 bases, J lost 5 bases, and 15 bases lay in between. The DNA for the CDR3 is TGTGCCAGCAGCAGTTCCGGGCCGAGGAATGAAAAACTGTTTTTT. It translates to CASSSSGPRNEKLFF.

The chain recombines TRBV19 with TRBJ1-2; 8 nucleotides align to TRBD1. This CDR3 has 14 residues. Unmatched junction bases numbered 8, after V lost 6 bases and J lost 5 bases. CDR1 and CDR2 from the germline V gene are LNHDA and SQIVND (reference sequence). The CDR3 reads CASRPRTGQYGYTF. CDR3 nucleotides: TGTGCCAGTAGACCCCGGACAGGGCAATATGGCTACACCTTC.

The V gene is TRBV9, the J gene TRBJ1-3; 10 positions agree with TRBD1. Germline V gives CDR1 SGDLS, CDR2 YYNGEE. V lost 2 bases and J lost 6; bases outside the gene matches: 8. The CDR3 is 16 residues long. The CDR3 is CASSVRDRGTENTIYF. In DNA form, the CDR3 reads TGTGCCAGCAGCGTCCGGGACAGGGGAACCGAAAACACCATATATTTT.

The CDR3 sequence: CAISETRGQVTNTEAFF. CDR3 in DNA: TGTGCCATCAGTGAAACGAGGGGACAGGTTACCAACACTGAAGCTTTCTTT. The rearrangement links TRBV10-3 to TRBJ1-1; 8 bases are shared with TRBD1. The CDR3 length is 17 residues. V was pared by 3 bases and J by 2 bases, with 11 bases of the junction left unmatched. The germline V gene encodes CDR1 ENHRY and CDR2 SYGVKD.

CDR3 residues: CASSVNTEAFF. The CDR3 coding sequence is TGTGCCAGTAGTGTGAACACTGAAGCTTTCTTT. The chain uses TRBV19 and TRBJ1-1; D is unresolved. Trimming took off 5 bases at V and 0 bases at J, with 1 base between the two ends. Germline V gives CDR1 LNHDA, CDR2 SQIVND (reference sequence). The CDR3 has 11 residues.

This chain connects TRBV30 to TRBJ2-5; TRBD2 aligns across 8 bases. CDR1 is GTSNPN and CDR2 is SVGIG in the germline V gene (reference sequence). V lost 0 bases to trimming and J lost 1 base; unmatched junction nucleotides: 1. CDR3 length equals 14 residues. The CDR3 nucleotides are TGTGCCTGGAGTGTGGCGGGGGGCCAAGAGACCCAGTACTTC. It specifies CAWSVAGGQETQYF.

The chain couples TRBV28 to TRBJ2-1, with 12 bases matching TRBD2. J was trimmed by 2 bases and V by 7 bases; bases with no gene match: 3. CDR1 is MDHEN and CDR2 is SYDVKM in the germline V gene. The CDR3 runs 15 residues. The CDR3 nucleotides read TGTGCCAGCATCCCTAGCGGGAGGGCCTACAATGAGCAGTTCTTC. Encoded protein: CASIPSGRAYNEQFF.

This clone was seen once. The chain recombines TRBV2 with TRBJ1-1, with D possibly TRBD1 on 5 matching bases. CDR3 length: 14 residues. Trimming took 4 bases from V and 3 from J, leaving 12 bases between them. Per germline, CDR1 SNHLY and CDR2 FYNNEI. CDR3 region: CASSVQGGDTEAFF. DNA for the CDR3: TGTGCCAGCAGTGTCCAGGGTGGGGACACTGAAGCTTTCTTT.

The chain carries TRBV28 and TRBJ1-2, with D uncertain. Germline V lookup: CDR1 MDHEN, CDR2 SYDVKM. The CDR3 has 14 amino acids. V was pared by 5 bases and J by 5 bases, with 15 bases between. CDR3 sequence (DNA): TGTGCCAGCAGTCGGGCAGAAAGAGGATATGGCTACACCTTC. This sequence encodes CASSRAERGYGYTF.

This clone was detected only once. The chain carries TRBV4-3 and TRBJ2-1; 7 bases match TRBD2. The germline V gene encodes CDR1 LGHNA and CDR2 YSLEER. The V gene end was trimmed by 3 bases and the J gene end by 12 bases; junction bases not matched to a gene: 11. The CDR3 loop spans 14 amino acids. The CDR3 loop reads CASSQVGGDHVQFF. CDR3 nucleotides: TGCGCCAGCAGCCAGGTGGGGGGGGACCACGTGCAGTTCTTC.